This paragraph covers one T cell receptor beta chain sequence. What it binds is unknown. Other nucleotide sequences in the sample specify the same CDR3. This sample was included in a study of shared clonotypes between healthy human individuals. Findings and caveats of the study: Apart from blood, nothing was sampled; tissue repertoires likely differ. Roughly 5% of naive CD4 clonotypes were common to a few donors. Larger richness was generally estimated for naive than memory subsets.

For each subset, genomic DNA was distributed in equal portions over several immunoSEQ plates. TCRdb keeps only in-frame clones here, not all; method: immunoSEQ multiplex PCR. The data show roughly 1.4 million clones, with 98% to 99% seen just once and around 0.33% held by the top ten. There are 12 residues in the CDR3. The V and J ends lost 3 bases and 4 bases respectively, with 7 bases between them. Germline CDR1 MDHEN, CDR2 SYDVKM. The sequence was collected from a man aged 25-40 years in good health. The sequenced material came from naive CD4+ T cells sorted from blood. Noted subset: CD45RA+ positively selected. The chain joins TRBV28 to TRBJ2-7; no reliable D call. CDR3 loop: CASSFRSYEQYF. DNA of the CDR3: TGTGCCAGCAGTTTTAGGTCTTACGAGCAGTACTTC.